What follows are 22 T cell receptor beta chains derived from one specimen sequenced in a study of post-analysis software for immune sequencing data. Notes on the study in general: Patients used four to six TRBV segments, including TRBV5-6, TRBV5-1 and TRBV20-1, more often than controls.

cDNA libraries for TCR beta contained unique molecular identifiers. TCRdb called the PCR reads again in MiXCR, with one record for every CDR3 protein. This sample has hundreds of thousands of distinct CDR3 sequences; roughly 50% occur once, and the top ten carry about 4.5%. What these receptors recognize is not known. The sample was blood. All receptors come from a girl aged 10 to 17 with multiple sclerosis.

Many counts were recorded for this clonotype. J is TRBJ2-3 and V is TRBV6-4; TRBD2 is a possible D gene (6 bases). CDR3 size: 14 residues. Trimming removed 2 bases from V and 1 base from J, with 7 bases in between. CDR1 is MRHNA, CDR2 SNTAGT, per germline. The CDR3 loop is CASSDGGGTDTQYF. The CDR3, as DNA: TGTGCCAGCAGTGACGGCGGGGGCACAGATACGCAGTATTTT.

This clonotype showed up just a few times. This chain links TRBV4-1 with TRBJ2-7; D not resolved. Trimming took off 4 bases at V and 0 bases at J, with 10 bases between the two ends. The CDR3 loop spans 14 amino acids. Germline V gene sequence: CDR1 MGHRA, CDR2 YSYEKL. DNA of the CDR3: TGCGCCAGCAGCCCAGTAGACACCTCCTACGAGCAGTACTTC. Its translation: CASSPVDTSYEQYF.

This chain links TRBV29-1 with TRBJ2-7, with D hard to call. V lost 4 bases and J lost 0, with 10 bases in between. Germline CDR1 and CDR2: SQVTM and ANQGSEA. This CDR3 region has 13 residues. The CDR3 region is CSVVLAGSYEQYF. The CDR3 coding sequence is TGCAGCGTTGTATTGGCCGGCTCCTACGAGCAGTACTTC.

The CDR3 here is CASSFLAGQETQYF. DNA for the CDR3: TGTGCCAGCAGTTTCCTAGCGGGGCAAGAGACCCAGTACTTC. The chain is built from TRBV6-1 and TRBJ2-5, with 9 bases that match TRBD2. CDR1 and CDR2 (germline): MNHNS, SASEGT. V lost 5 bases and J lost 2; bases outside the gene matches: 3. This CDR3 spans 14 amino acids.

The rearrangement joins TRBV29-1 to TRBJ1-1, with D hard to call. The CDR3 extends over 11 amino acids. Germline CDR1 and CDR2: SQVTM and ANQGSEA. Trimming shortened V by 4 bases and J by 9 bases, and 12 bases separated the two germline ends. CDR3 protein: CSVGWGDKAFF. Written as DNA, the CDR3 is TGCAGCGTTGGGTGGGGTGACAAAGCTTTCTTT.

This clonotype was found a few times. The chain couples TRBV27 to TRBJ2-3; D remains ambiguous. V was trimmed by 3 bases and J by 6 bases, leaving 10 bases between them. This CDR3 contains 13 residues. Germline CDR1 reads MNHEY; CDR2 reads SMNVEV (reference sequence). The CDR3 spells CASSFLGSDTQYF. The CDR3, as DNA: TGTGCCAGCAGTTTTTTAGGGTCGGATACGCAGTATTTT.

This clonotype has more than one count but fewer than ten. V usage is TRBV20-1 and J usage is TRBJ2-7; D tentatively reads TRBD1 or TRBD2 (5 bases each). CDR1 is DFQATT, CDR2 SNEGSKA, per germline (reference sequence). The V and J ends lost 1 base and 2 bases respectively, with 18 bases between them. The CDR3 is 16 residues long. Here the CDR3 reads CSARVLRDGSPYEQYF. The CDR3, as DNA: TGCAGTGCTAGAGTACTCCGGGACGGCAGCCCCTACGAGCAGTACTTC.

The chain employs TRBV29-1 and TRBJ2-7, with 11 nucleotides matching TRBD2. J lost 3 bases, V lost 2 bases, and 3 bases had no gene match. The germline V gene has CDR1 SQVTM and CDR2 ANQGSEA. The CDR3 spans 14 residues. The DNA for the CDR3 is TGCAGCGTTGAAAAACTAGCGGGAGACTACGAGCAGTACTTC. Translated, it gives CSVEKLAGDYEQYF.

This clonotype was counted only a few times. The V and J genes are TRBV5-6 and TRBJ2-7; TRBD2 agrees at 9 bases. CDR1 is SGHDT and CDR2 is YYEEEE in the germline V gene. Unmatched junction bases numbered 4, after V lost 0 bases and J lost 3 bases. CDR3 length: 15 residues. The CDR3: CASSLGLADDYEQYF. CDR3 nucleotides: TGTGCCAGCAGCTTGGGACTAGCGGACGACTACGAGCAGTACTTC.

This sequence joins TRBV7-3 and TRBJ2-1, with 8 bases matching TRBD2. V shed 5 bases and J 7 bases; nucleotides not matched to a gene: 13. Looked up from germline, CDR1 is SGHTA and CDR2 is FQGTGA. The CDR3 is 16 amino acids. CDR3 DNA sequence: TGTGCCAGCAGCCTCTCGACTAGCGCGGCTTTGAATGAGCAGTTCTTC. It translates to CASSLSTSAALNEQFF.

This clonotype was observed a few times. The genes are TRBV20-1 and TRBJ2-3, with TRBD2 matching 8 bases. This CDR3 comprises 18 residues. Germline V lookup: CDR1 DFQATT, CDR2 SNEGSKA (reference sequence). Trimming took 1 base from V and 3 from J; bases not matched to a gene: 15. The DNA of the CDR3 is TGCAGTGCTAGAGGTTCTAGCGGGTATCAACGGAGAACAGATACGCAGTATTTT. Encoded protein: CSARGSSGYQRRTDTQYF.

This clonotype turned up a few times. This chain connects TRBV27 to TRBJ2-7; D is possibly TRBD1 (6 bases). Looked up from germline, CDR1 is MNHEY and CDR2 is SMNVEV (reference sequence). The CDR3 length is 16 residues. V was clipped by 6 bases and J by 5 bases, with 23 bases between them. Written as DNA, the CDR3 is TGTGCCAGCAGCTCACCTACAGGGAATATTCTCGACGAGCAGTACTTC. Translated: CASSSPTGNILDEQYF.

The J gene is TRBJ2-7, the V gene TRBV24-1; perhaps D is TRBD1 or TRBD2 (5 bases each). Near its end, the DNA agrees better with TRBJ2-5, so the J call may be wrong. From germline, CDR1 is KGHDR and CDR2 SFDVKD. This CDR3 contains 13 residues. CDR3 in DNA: TGTGCCACCAGTGACCTCCGGGGCGAGACCCAGTACTTC. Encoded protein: CATSDLRGETQYF.

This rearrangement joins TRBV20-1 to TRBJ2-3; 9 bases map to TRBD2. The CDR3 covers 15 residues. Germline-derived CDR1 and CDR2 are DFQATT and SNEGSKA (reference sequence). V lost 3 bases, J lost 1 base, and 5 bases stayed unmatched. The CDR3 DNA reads TGCAGTGCTAGCCGAAGGACTAGCGGCACAGATACGCAGTATTTT. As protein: CSASRRTSGTDTQYF.

The CDR3 DNA reads TGCAGTGCTTACTCGGACAGGAACTCCTACGAGCAGTACTTC. Its protein is CSAYSDRNSYEQYF. This rearrangement joins TRBV20-1 to TRBJ2-7; 7 positions agree with TRBD1. The CDR3 is 14 residues long. Unmatched junction bases numbered 7, after V lost 5 bases and J lost 0 bases. Germline V CDR1 and CDR2: DFQATT, SNEGSKA (reference sequence).

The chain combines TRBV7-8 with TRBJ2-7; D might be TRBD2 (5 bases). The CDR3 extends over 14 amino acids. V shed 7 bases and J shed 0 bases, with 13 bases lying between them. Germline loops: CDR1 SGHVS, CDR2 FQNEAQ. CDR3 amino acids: CASNQRETSYEQYF. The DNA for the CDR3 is TGTGCCAGCAACCAGAGGGAGACCTCCTACGAGCAGTACTTC.

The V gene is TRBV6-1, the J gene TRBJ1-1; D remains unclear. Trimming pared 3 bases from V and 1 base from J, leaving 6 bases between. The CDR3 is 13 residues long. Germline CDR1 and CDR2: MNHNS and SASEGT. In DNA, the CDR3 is TGTGCCAGCAGTGAGTCCCGGAACACTGAAGCTTTCTTT. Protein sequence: CASSESRNTEAFF.

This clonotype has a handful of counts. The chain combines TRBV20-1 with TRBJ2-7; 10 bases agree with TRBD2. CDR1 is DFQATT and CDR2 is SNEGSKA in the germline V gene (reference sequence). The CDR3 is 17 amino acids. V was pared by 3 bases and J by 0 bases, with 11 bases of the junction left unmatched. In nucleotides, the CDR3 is TGCAGTGCTAGTGAGCGGGAGGGCCCTCGGAACTCCTACGAGCAGTACTTC. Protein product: CSASEREGPRNSYEQYF.

This CDR3 is CASSLTGARNYGYTF. CDR3 nucleotides: TGTGCCAGCAGCCTTACAGGGGCGCGGAACTATGGCTACACCTTC. V is TRBV3-1 and J is TRBJ1-2, with 7 bases identical to TRBD1. The V gene end was trimmed by 4 bases and the J gene end by 2 bases; junction bases not matched to a gene: 7. Germline V gene data show CDR1 as LGHDT and CDR2 as YNNKEL (reference sequence). CDR3 length equals 15 residues.

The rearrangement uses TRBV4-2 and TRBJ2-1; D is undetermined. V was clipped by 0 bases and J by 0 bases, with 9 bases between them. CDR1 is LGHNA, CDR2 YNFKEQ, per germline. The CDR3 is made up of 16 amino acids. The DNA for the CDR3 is TGTGCCAGCAGCCAAGAAGGCGTAAGCTCCTACAATGAGCAGTTCTTC. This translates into CASSQEGVSSYNEQFF.

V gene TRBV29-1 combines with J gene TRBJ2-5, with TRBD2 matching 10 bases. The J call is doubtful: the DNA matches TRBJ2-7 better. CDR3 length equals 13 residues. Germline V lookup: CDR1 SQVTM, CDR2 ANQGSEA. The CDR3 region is CSVRLAGFYEQYF. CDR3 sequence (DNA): TGCAGCGTTCGACTAGCGGGTTTTTACGAGCAGTACTTC.

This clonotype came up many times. In DNA, the CDR3 is TGTGCCAGCAGCCCCGGGACCCTCACCTACGAGCAGTACTTC. This gives the protein CASSPGTLTYEQYF. The chain is built from TRBV5-5 and TRBJ2-7; TRBD1 or TRBD2 may be the D gene (5 bases each). Germline V gene data show CDR1 as SGHKS and CDR2 as YYEKEE (reference sequence). Trimming took 4 bases from V and 2 from J, leaving 13 bases between them. The CDR3 sequence is 14 residues long. Together with reference TRBV5-5 and TRBJ2-7, the CDR3 gives the full variable domain: DAGVTQSPTHLIKTRGQQVTLRCSPISGHKSVSWYQQVLGQGPQFIFQYYEKEERGRGNFPDRFSARQFPNYSSELNVNALLLGDSALYLCASSPGTLTYEQYFGPGTRLTVT.